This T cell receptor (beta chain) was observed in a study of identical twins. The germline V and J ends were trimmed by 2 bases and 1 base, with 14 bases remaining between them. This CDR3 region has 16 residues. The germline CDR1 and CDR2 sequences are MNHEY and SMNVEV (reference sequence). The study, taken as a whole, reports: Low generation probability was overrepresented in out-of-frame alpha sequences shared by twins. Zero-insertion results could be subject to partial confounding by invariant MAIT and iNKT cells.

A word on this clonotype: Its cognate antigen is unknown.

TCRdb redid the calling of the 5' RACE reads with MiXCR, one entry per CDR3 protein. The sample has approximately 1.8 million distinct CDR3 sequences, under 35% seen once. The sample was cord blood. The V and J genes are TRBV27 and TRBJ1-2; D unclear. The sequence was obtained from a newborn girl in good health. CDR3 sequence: CASSLDRESLNYGYTF. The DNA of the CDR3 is TGTGCCAGCAGTTTAGATCGGGAAAGCCTTAACTATGGCTACACCTTC.